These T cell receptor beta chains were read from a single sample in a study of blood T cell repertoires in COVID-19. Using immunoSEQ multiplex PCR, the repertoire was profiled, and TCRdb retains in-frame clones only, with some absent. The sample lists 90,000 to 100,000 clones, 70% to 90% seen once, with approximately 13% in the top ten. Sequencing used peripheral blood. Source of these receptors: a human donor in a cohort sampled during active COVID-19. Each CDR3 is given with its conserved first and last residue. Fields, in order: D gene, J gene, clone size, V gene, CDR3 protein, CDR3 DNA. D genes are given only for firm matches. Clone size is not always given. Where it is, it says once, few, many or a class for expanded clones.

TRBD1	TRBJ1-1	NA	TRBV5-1	CASSLAGTGGNTEAFF	TGCGCCAGCAGCTTGGCGGGGACAGGGGGCAACACTGAAGCTTTCTTT
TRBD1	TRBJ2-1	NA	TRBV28	CASRPGQGGNEQFF	TGTGCCAGCAGACCGGGACAGGGCGGCAATGAGCAGTTCTTC
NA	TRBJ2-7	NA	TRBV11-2	CASSLEVVAVHEQYF	TGTGCCAGCAGCTTAGAAGTAGTAGCGGTCCACGAGCAGTACTTC
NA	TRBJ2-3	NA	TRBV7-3	CASSLMAASTDTQYF	TGTGCCAGCAGCTTAATGGCGGCTAGCACAGATACGCAGTATTTT
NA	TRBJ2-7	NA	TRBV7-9	CASSPWLGGTFYEQYF	TGTGCCAGCAGCCCCTGGCTTGGGGGGACCTTTTACGAGCAGTACTTC
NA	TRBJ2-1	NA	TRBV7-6	CASSLGGTTYNEQFF	TGTGCCAGCAGCTTAGGAGGGACAACTTACAATGAGCAGTTCTTC
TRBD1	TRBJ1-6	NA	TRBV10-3	CAISVSGTAGSPLHF	TGTGCCATCAGTGTATCCGGGACAGCAGGCTCACCCCTCCACTTT
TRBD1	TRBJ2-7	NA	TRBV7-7	CASARDRGYEQYF	TGTGCTAGCGCCCGGGACAGGGGCTACGAGCAGTACTTC
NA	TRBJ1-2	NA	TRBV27	CASSSRTQGLGGYTF	TGTGCCAGCAGTTCCCGGACACAAGGGCTGGGGGGCTACACCTTC
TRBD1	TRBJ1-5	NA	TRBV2	CASSSDRDAQPQHF	TGTGCCAGCAGTTCCGACAGGGATGCTCAGCCCCAGCATTTT
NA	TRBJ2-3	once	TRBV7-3	CASSLGSGSTDTQYF	TGTGCCAGCAGCTTGGGCAGTGGGAGCACAGATACGCAGTATTTT
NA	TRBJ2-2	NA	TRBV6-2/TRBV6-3	CASSEVFYTGELFF	TGTGCCAGCAGTGAGGTGTTTTACACCGGGGAGCTGTTTTTT
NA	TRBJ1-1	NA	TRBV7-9	CASSPLSTEGRTEAFF	TGTGCCAGCAGCCCTCTCTCTACGGAGGGCCGGACTGAAGCTTTCTTT
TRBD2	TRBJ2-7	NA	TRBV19	CASSIRTSGSYEQYF	TGTGCCAGTAGTATTCGGACTAGCGGCTCCTACGAGCAGTACTTC
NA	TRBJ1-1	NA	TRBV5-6	CASSFPGHVNTEAFF	TGTGCCAGCAGCTTTCCGGGACATGTGAACACTGAAGCTTTCTTT
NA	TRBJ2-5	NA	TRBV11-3	CASSLDMETQYF	TGTGCCAGCAGCTTAGATATGGAGACCCAGTACTTC